The rows below give T cell receptor beta chains drawn from one sample of a study of blood T cell repertoires in COVID-19. Data came from immunoSEQ multiplex PCR; TCRdb stores just in-frame clones and leaves some out. This table has about 400,000 clones, roughly 90% appearing once. Sequencing was performed on peripheral blood. These receptors were taken from a woman aged 55-70 years with COVID-19, enrolled during active disease. Each CDR3 is given with its conserved first and last residue. D genes are given only for firm matches. Clone size is shown for a subset of rows, as once, few, many or a class of expanded clone.

D gene	V gene	J gene	clone size	CDR3 protein	CDR3 DNA
NA	TRBV2	TRBJ2-3	NA	CASRISGDTQYF	TGTGCCAGCAGGATCAGCGGGGATACGCAGTATTTT
TRBD1	TRBV3-1/TRBV3-2	TRBJ1-2	NA	CASSHPIGTDYGYTF	TGTGCCAGCAGCCATCCCATCGGGACAGACTATGGCTACACCTTC
NA	TRBV7-2	TRBJ1-5	NA	CASSLHTSPGNPQHF	TGTGCCAGCAGCTTACATACGAGTCCGGGTAACCCCCAGCATTTT
NA	TRBV15	TRBJ2-7	NA	CATSPSSYEQYF	TGTGCCACCAGCCCCAGTTCGTACGAGCAGTACTTC
NA	TRBV18	TRBJ1-2	NA	CASSRPFTGNGYTF	TGTGCCAGCTCCCGGCCCTTTACAGGGAATGGCTACACCTTC
NA	TRBV7-9	TRBJ2-1	NA	CASRQQGSPYNEQFF	TGTGCCAGCAGGCAACAGGGATCCCCCTACAATGAGCAGTTCTTC
NA	TRBV7-9	TRBJ1-2	few	CASSFRRADGYTF	TGTGCCAGCAGCTTTAGACGTGCGGATGGCTACACCTTC
NA	TRBV10-3	TRBJ1-1	NA	CAISGRVDTEAFF	TGTGCCATCAGTGGGAGGGTAGACACTGAAGCTTTCTTT
NA	TRBV5-6	TRBJ2-3	NA	CASSSYLGADTQYF	TGTGCCAGCAGCTCTTACCTCGGGGCAGATACGCAGTATTTT
NA	TRBV2	TRBJ2-2	NA	CASMRLANTGELFF	TGTGCCAGCATGAGGTTAGCGAACACCGGGGAGCTGTTTTTT
TRBD2	TRBV29-1	TRBJ2-3	NA	CSVRTSGNTDTQYF	TGCAGCGTTCGGACTAGCGGCAACACAGATACGCAGTATTTT
NA	TRBV9	TRBJ2-1	NA	CASSPRGTVGDYNEQFF	TGTGCCAGCAGCCCCCGCGGTACAGTAGGGGACTACAATGAGCAGTTCTTC
TRBD1	TRBV6-5	TRBJ1-2	NA	CANEGQTYGYTF	TGTGCCAATGAGGGACAGACCTATGGCTACACCTTC
TRBD1	TRBV7-2	TRBJ1-2	NA	CASSLEGRTGPGYTF	TGTGCCAGCAGCTTAGAGGGTCGGACAGGGCCCGGCTACACCTTC
NA	TRBV10-1	TRBJ2-3	NA	CASSEPVSTDTQYF	TGCGCCAGCAGTGAGCCGGTTAGCACAGATACGCAGTATTTT
NA	TRBV5-4	TRBJ2-7	NA	CASSWGEDASYEQYF	TGTGCCAGCAGCTGGGGAGAGGACGCCTCCTACGAGCAGTACTTC
TRBD2	TRBV9	TRBJ2-2	NA	CASSVERGAGELFF	TGTGCCAGCAGCGTAGAGCGGGGGGCCGGGGAGCTGTTTTTT
NA	TRBV2	TRBJ1-6	NA	CASSETGEGISPLHF	TGTGCCAGCAGTGAAACGGGGGAGGGAATCTCACCCCTCCACTTT
NA	TRBV21-1	TRBJ2-7	NA	CASSKFTAYEQYF	TGTGCCAGCAGCAAATTCACAGCCTACGAGCAGTACTTC
TRBD2	TRBV3-1/TRBV3-2	TRBJ2-7	NA	CASGRVSSYEQYF	TGTGCCAGTGGGAGGGTTAGCTCCTACGAGCAGTACTTC
TRBD2	TRBV6-5	TRBJ2-5	NA	CASSIGNGGWETQYF	TGTGCCAGCAGTATTGGCAACGGGGGGTGGGAGACCCAGTACTTC
NA	TRBV10-3	TRBJ2-3	once	CAISLRLETDTQYF	TGTGCCATCAGCTTGCGACTAGAGACAGATACGCAGTATTTT
TRBD1	TRBV7-2	TRBJ2-3	once	CASSGDRGRLDTQYF	TGTGCCAGCAGCGGCGACAGGGGGAGATTAGATACGCAGTATTTT
TRBD1	TRBV7-9	TRBJ1-2	NA	CASSHPATGGTYGYTF	TGTGCCAGCAGCCATCCAGCAACAGGGGGCACCTATGGCTACACCTTC
TRBD2	TRBV7-9	TRBJ2-5	NA	CASSLPLRLAGIQETQYF	TGTGCCAGCAGCTTACCTCTACGACTAGCGGGTATCCAAGAGACCCAGTACTTC
NA	TRBV7-3	TRBJ2-1	NA	CASSLLAGRDYEQFF	TGTGCCAGCAGCTTATTGGCAGGGCGGGATTATGAGCAGTTCTTC
TRBD1	TRBV19	TRBJ1-1	few	CASSRPGGRYTEAFF	TGTGCCAGTAGTAGGCCAGGGGGCAGGTACACTGAAGCTTTCTTT
NA	TRBV13	TRBJ1-2	NA	CASTTRSTNYGYTF	TGTGCCAGCACCACTCGATCGACTAACTATGGCTACACCTTC
NA	TRBV27	TRBJ1-2	NA	CASRRSGSFYGYTF	TGTGCCAGTAGACGATCAGGAAGTTTCTATGGCTACACCTTC
NA	TRBV7-9	TRBJ1-3	NA	CASSGTAGNTIYF	TGTGCCAGCAGCGGGACTGCTGGAAACACCATATATTTT
TRBD2	TRBV7-2	TRBJ2-1	NA	CASSVLAGDTYNEQFF	TGTGCCAGCAGCGTACTAGCGGGGGACACTTACAATGAGCAGTTCTTC
NA	TRBV21-1	TRBJ1-1	NA	CASSKQGRNTEAFF	TGTGCCAGCAGCAAACAGGGAAGGAACACTGAAGCTTTCTTT
TRBD1	TRBV5-1	TRBJ1-1	NA	CASSGDRGPTEAFF	TGCGCCAGCAGCGGGGACAGGGGGCCCACTGAAGCTTTCTTT
NA	TRBV30	TRBJ1-5	NA	CAWTEPGAPRQPQHF	TGTGCCTGGACCGAACCAGGGGCTCCCCGGCAGCCCCAGCATTTT
NA	TRBV7-2	TRBJ2-5	NA	CASSLTPPGSISETQYF	TGTGCCAGCAGCTTAACCCCTCCGGGGTCAATTTCGGAGACCCAGTACTTC
NA	TRBV3-1/TRBV3-2	TRBJ1-2	NA	CASSQTQDLGYGYTF	TGTGCCAGCAGCCAAACCCAGGATTTAGGCTATGGCTACACCTTC
TRBD2	TRBV2	TRBJ2-5	NA	CASSDGRGGQETQYF	TGTGCCAGCAGTGATGGCCGGGGGGGGCAGGAGACCCAGTACTTC
NA	TRBV5-1	TRBJ1-3	NA	CASSPDSYPGNTIYF	TGCGCCAGCAGCCCTGACAGTTATCCTGGAAACACCATATATTTT
TRBD1	TRBV10-3	TRBJ1-1	NA	CAIGRGQGATGGTEAFF	TGTGCCATCGGGAGGGGACAGGGGGCTACAGGGGGCACTGAAGCTTTCTTT
NA	TRBV4-2	TRBJ2-5	NA	CASSQEPRGGQETQYF	TGTGCCAGCAGCCAAGAACCCCGTGGGGGGCAAGAGACCCAGTACTTC
NA	TRBV19	TRBJ1-1	once	CASSITRNTEAFF	TGTGCCAGTAGTATCACCAGGAACACTGAAGCTTTCTTT
TRBD1	TRBV7-8	TRBJ2-7	NA	CASSTSQGVDEQYF	TGTGCCAGCAGCACCTCTCAGGGGGTGGACGAGCAGTACTTC
NA	TRBV18	TRBJ2-5	NA	CASSRGPTGQETQYF	TGTGCCAGCTCACGGGGGCCCACCGGACAAGAGACCCAGTACTTC
TRBD2	TRBV10-1	TRBJ2-3	few	CASSAAGGLGTQYF	TGCGCCAGCAGTGCGGCGGGGGGGCTGGGTACGCAGTATTTT
TRBD1	TRBV23-1	TRBJ1-5	once	CASIPPPRQGAGNQPQHF	TGCGCCAGCATCCCGCCCCCCAGGCAGGGGGCGGGCAATCAGCCCCAGCATTTT
NA	TRBV5-4	TRBJ2-3	NA	CASSFTGGRGDTQYF	TGTGCCAGCAGCTTTACCGGGGGGCGGGGAGATACGCAGTATTTT